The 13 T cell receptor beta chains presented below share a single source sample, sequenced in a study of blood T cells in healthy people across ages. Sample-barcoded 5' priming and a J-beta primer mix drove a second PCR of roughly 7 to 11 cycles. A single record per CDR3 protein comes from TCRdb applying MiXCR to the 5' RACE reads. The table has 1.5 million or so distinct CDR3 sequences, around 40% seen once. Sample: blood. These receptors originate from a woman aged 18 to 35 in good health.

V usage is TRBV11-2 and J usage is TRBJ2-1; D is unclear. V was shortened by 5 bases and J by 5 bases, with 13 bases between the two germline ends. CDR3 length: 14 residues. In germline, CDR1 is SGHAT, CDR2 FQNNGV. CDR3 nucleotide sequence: TGTGCCAGCAGCCTATGGACCACGAACAATGAGCAGTTCTTC. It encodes CASSLWTTNNEQFF.

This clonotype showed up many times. The CDR3 DNA is TGCAGCGTCGATCCCCCGGGACTAGCGGCGGGAGATACGCAGTATTTT. As protein: CSVDPPGLAAGDTQYF. The chain combines TRBV29-1 with TRBJ2-3; TRBD2 aligns across 11 bases. The CDR3 runs 16 residues. The V and J ends lost 6 bases and 5 bases, in that order; junction bases with no gene match: 13. CDR1 is SQVTM and CDR2 is ANQGSEA in the germline V gene.

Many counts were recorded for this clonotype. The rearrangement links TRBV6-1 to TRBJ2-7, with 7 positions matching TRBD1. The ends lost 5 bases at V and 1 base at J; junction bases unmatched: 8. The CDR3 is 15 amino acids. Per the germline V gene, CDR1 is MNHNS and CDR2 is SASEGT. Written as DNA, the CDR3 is TGTGCCAGCAGTAGCGCGCAGGGGGTATCCTACGAGCAGTACTTC. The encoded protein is CASSSAQGVSYEQYF.

CDR3 sequence: CASSWLSSGNSPLHF. DNA for the CDR3: TGTGCCAGCAGTTGGCTTAGCAGCGGTAATTCACCCCTCCACTTT. V is TRBV6-5 and J is TRBJ1-6; D call uncertain. Germline V lookup: CDR1 MNHEY, CDR2 SVGAGI. V was clipped by 4 bases and J by 6 bases, with 13 bases between them. This CDR3 is built from 15 residues.

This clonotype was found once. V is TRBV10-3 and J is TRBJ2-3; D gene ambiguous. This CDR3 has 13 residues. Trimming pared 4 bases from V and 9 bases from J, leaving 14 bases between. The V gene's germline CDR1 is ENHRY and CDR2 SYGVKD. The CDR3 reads CAISASGQPTQYF. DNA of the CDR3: TGTGCCATCAGTGCGTCCGGCCAGCCAACGCAGTATTTT.

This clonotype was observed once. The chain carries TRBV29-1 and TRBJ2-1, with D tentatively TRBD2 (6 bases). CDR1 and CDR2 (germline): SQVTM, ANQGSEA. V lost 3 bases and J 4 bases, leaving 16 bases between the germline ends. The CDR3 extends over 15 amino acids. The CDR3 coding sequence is TGCAGCGTTGACGGGACTCCCTCTTTTTACAATGAGCAGTTCTTC. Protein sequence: CSVDGTPSFYNEQFF.

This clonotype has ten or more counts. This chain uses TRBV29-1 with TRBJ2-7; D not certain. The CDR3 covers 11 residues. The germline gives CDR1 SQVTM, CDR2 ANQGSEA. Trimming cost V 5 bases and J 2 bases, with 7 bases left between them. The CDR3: CSVRSTYEQYF. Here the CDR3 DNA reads TGCAGCGTTCGGTCAACCTACGAGCAGTACTTC.

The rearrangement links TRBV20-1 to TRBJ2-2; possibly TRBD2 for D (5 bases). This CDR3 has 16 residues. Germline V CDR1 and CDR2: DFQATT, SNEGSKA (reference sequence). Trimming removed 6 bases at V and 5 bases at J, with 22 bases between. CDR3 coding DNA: TGCAGTGCGCTTCTTTTTGAGCGAACGGGGACCGGGGAGCTGTTTTTT. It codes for CSALLFERTGTGELFF.

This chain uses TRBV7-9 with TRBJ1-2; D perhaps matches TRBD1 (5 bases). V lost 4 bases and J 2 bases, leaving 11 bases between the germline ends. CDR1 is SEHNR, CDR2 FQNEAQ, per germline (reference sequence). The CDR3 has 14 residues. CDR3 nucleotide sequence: TGTGCCAGCAGCTACGACAGCGGGAACTATGGCTACACCTTC. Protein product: CASSYDSGNYGYTF.

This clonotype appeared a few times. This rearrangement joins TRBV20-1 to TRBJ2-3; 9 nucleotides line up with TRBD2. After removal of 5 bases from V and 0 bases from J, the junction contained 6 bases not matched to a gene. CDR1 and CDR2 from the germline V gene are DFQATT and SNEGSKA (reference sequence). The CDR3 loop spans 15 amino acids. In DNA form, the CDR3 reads TGCAGTGCTGAGGCGACTAGCGGTAGCACAGATACGCAGTATTTT. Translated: CSAEATSGSTDTQYF.

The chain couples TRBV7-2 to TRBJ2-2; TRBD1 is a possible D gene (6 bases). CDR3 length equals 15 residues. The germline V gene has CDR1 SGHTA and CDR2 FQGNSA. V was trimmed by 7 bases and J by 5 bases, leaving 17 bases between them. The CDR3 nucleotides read TGTGCCAGCAACCTCCAGGGGTCCATTACCGGGGAGCTGTTTTTT. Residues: CASNLQGSITGELFF.

CDR3 nucleotides: TGTGCCAGCAGCCTTGAGGGTCGTCGCACAGATACGCAGTATTTT. Its protein product is CASSLEGRRTDTQYF. V and J are TRBV9 and TRBJ2-3, with a weak D call TRBD2 (5 bases). V gave up 4 bases and J gave up 1 base, with 13 bases separating them. Germline V gene sequence: CDR1 SGDLS, CDR2 YYNGEE. The CDR3 has 15 residues. The whole variable domain, remainder taken from reference TRBV9 and TRBJ2-3, is DSGVTQTPKHLITATGQRVTLRCSPRSGDLSVYWYQQSLDQGLQFLIQYYNGEERAKGNILERFSAQQFPDLHSELNLSSLELGDSALYFCASSLEGRRTDTQYFGPGTRLTVL.

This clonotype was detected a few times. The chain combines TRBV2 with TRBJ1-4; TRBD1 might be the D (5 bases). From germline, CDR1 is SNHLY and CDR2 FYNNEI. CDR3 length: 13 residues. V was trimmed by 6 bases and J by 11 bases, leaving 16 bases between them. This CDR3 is CASRGMLSGKLFF. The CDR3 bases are TGTGCCAGCAGGGGAATGCTATCAGGGAAACTGTTTTTT.